The 15 T cell receptor beta chains below all came from one sample that was sequenced in a study of T cell responses to AZD1222 COVID-19 vaccine. Some clones are missing from TCRdb's copy, which holds only in-frame ones; the method was immunoSEQ multiplex PCR. The data contain fewer than 130,000 clones, around 80% of them singletons. The input for sequencing was peripheral blood, taken on day 0 of AZD1222 vaccination. The receptors here all came from an adult in good health.

The V gene is TRBV7-3, the J gene TRBJ2-1; 10 bases fit TRBD2. The CDR3 length is 16 residues. CDR1 is SGHTA, CDR2 FQGTGA, per germline. V gave up 5 bases and J gave up 5 bases; unmatched junction bases: 9. CDR3 DNA: TGTGCCAGCAGCCCTCGGTCTAGCGGGGGCCACAATGAGCAGTTCTTC. Translated, it gives CASSPRSSGGHNEQFF.

This rearrangement joins TRBV4-2 to TRBJ1-1, with no clear D. The length of the CDR3 is 16 residues. Germline V gene sequence: CDR1 LGHNA, CDR2 YNFKEQ. Trimming took 4 bases from V and 0 from J, leaving 15 bases between them. The CDR3 coding sequence is TGTGCCAGCAGCCCCAATAGTCGGGGTCTGAACACTGAAGCTTTCTTT. Translated, it gives CASSPNSRGLNTEAFF.

The genes are TRBV10-3 and TRBJ2-7; D is undetermined. V lost 6 bases and J lost 7, with 22 bases in between. CDR3 size: 15 residues. Germline V gene data show CDR1 as ENHRY and CDR2 as SYGVKD. In DNA, the CDR3 is TGTGCCATCAGGCCTTCGATATTAAGGAAGAGGGAGCAGTACTTC. It specifies CAIRPSILRKREQYF.

This clone was counted between two and nine times. The V and J genes are TRBV19 and TRBJ1-1; D not resolved. The CDR3 sequence is 12 residues long. V lost 2 bases to trimming and J lost 0 bases, with 1 base between them. Germline assignment: CDR1 LNHDA and CDR2 SQIVND (reference sequence). Here the CDR3 reads CASSILNTEAFF. DNA for the CDR3: TGTGCCAGTAGTATATTGAACACTGAAGCTTTCTTT.

This CDR3 is CASSYSGMNTEAFF. CDR3 nucleotides: TGTGCCAGCAGTTACTCTGGAATGAACACTGAAGCTTTCTTT. The rearrangement uses TRBV6-6 and TRBJ1-1, with D unclear. Germline CDR1 is MNHNY and CDR2 is SVGAGI (reference sequence). The CDR3 loop spans 14 amino acids. Trimming cost V 0 bases and J 0 bases, with 5 bases left between them.

The chain uses TRBV3-1 (or the pseudogene TRBV3-2) and TRBJ1-1; D remains unclear. CDR1 is LGHDT, CDR2 YNNKEL, per germline (reference sequence). V lost 1 base and J lost 8, with 11 bases in between. The CDR3 loop spans 13 amino acids. The DNA of the CDR3 is TGTGCCAGCAGCCAAGGTGGCCGACCAGAAGCTTTCTTT. It specifies CASSQGGRPEAFF.

There are a few counts of this clone. The rearrangement links TRBV4-3 to TRBJ1-2; no clear D. V was shortened by 0 bases and J by 4 bases, with 24 bases between the two germline ends. This CDR3 is built from 19 residues. The germline gives CDR1 LGHNA, CDR2 YSLEER. The CDR3 protein is CASSQDRGQTIAPIYGYTF. CDR3 in DNA: TGCGCCAGCAGCCAAGATCGAGGGCAGACCATTGCCCCCATCTATGGCTACACCTTC.

The chain joins TRBV28 to TRBJ1-2; D is ambiguous. Germline-derived CDR1 and CDR2 are MDHEN and SYDVKM. V lost 8 bases to trimming and J lost 6 bases, with 4 bases between them. The length of the CDR3 is 9 residues. CDR3 loop: CASGDGYTF. In DNA, the CDR3 is TGTGCCAGCGGTGATGGCTACACCTTC.

The chain recombines TRBV10-3 with TRBJ1-5, with TRBD1 as a possible D gene (5 bases). V dropped 8 bases and J dropped 1 base, with 9 bases sitting between them. In germline, CDR1 is ENHRY, CDR2 SYGVKD. This CDR3 has 13 residues. This chain's CDR3 is CAISRDSNQPQHF. DNA of the CDR3: TGTGCCATCTCTCGGGACAGCAATCAGCCCCAGCATTTT.

The V gene is TRBV28, the J gene TRBJ1-1; D might be TRBD1 (5 bases). In germline, CDR1 is MDHEN, CDR2 SYDVKM. Trimming cost V 5 bases and J 10 bases, with 11 bases left between them. CDR3 length: 11 amino acids. CDR3 sequence reads: CASSPGPRAFF. The DNA for the CDR3 is TGTGCCAGCAGTCCGGGGCCGCGAGCTTTCTTT. The variable domain in full, completed from reference TRBV28 and TRBJ1-1, reads DVKVTQSSRYLVKRTGEKVFLECVQDMDHENMFWYRQDPGLGLRLIYFSYDVKMKEKGDIPEGYSVSREKKERFSLILESASTNQTSMYLCASSPGPRAFFGQGTRLTVV.

This chain uses TRBV7-2 with TRBJ1-5, with D hard to call. From germline, CDR1 is SGHTA and CDR2 FQGNSA. This CDR3 region has 17 residues. V was clipped by 2 bases and J by 0 bases, with 14 bases between them. CDR3 bases: TGTGCCAGCAGCTTAAGCCCGGACGGCCCTAGCAATCAGCCCCAGCATTTT. This encodes CASSLSPDGPSNQPQHF.

This clone occurred once. The chain joins TRBV21-1 to TRBJ2-1; the table's D call of TRBD2 was not tested on the DNA. TRBV21-1 is described as a pseudogene. The CDR3 has 19 residues. The CDR3 DNA reads TGTGCCAGCAGCCCCAAAGAGAACTGGGCTAGCGGGGGTAACAATGAGCAGTTCTTC. Residues: CASSPKENWASGGNNEQFF.

The genes are TRBV18 and TRBJ2-5; the D call may be TRBD1 or TRBD2 (5 bases each). The length of the CDR3 is 15 residues. Germline loops: CDR1 KGHSH, CDR2 LQKENI. V was shortened by 6 bases and J by 2 bases, with 16 bases between the two germline ends. As DNA, the CDR3 is TGTGCCAGCTCCCGATCCGGGACGGAGCAAGAGACCCAGTACTTC. Its translation: CASSRSGTEQETQYF.

The chain joins TRBV19 to TRBJ2-1; D possibly matches TRBD1 or TRBD2 (6 bases each). Germline CDR1 reads LNHDA; CDR2 reads SQIVND (reference sequence). Trimming removed 7 bases at V and 7 bases at J, with 17 bases between. This CDR3 region has 14 residues. CDR3 amino acids: CASTPDGGRNEQFF. CDR3 bases: TGTGCCAGTACTCCCGACGGGGGCAGGAATGAGCAGTTCTTC.

Of note for this clone: Other nucleotide sequences from this sample produce the same CDR3. This chain connects TRBV5-1 to TRBJ1-5; possible D gene TRBD1, 6 bases. V was pared by 0 bases and J by 7 bases, with 14 bases between. Germline V gene sequence: CDR1 SGHRS, CDR2 YFSETQ. This CDR3 is 15 amino acids long. The CDR3 reads CASSLGGQGDQPQHF. CDR3 nucleotide sequence: TGCGCCAGCAGCTTGGGGGGACAAGGGGACCAGCCCCAGCATTTT. Full variable domain (remainder filled in from reference TRBV5-1 and TRBJ1-5): KAGVTQTPRYLIKTRGQQVTLSCSPISGHRSVSWYQQTPGQGLQFLFEYFSETQRNKGNFPGRFSGRQFSNSRSEMNVSTLELGDSALYLCASSLGGQGDQPQHFGDGTRLSIL.